The clone carrying this TCR beta chain was observed a handful of times. Its target is not known. 5'RACE, which relied on constant-segment primers, yielded TCR alpha and TCR beta cDNA libraries carrying sample barcodes and UMIs. TCRdb re-called the 5' RACE reads through MiXCR, storing one row per CDR3 protein. The table shows about 310,000 distinct CDR3 sequences, with roughly a fifth occurring only once. The sample comes from a study of T-cell memory formation after mild COVID-19. Study-level findings and limits: Some responding clones appeared in pre-infection memory, suggesting cross-reactive memory joined. Second-wave clones with a day 37 peak had unconfirmed SARS-CoV-2 specificity.

V lost 6 bases and J lost 1; bases outside the gene matches: 1. Germline V lookup: CDR1 SNHLY, CDR2 FYNNEI. The CDR3 runs 13 residues. The receptor was isolated from a man aged 18 to 29 who had mild COVID-19 (a few samples of this study predate the infection). Cell type and time point are not known. Sample: PBMCs or a T cell subset sorted from them (not recorded which). The chain uses TRBV2 and TRBJ1-1; 8 nucleotides agree with TRBD1. CDR3 bases: TGTGCCAGCAGGGGACAGGCGAACACTGAAGCTTTCTTT. This sequence encodes CASRGQANTEAFF.